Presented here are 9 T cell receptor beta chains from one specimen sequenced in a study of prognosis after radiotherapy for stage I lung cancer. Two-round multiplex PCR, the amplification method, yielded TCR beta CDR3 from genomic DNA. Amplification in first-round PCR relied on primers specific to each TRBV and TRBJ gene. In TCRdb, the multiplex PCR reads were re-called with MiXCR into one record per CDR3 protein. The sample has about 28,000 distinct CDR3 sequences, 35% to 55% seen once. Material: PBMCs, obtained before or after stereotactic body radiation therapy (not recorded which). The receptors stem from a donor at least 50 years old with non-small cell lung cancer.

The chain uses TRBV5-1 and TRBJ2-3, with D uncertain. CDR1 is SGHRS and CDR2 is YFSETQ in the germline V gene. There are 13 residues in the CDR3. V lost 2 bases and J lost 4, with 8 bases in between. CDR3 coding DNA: TGCGCCAGCAGCTTCGAGTTCCCAGATACGCAGTATTTT. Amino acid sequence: CASSFEFPDTQYF.

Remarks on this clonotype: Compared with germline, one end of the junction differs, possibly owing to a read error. The CDR3 loop reads CASSENPSLMDTEAFF. Here the CDR3 DNA reads TGTGCAAGCAGTGAAAACCCCTCACTTATGGACACTGAAGCTTTCTTT. J is TRBJ1-1 and V is TRBV6-1; D gene uncertain. The CDR3 extends over 16 amino acids. The germline V gene has CDR1 MNHNS and CDR2 SASEGT.

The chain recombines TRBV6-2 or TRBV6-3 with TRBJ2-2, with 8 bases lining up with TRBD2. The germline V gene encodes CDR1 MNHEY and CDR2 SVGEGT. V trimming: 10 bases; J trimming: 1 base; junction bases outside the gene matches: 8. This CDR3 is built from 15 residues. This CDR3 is CAITPGLGNTGELFF. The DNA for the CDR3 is TGTGCCATTACCCCGGGACTAGGGAACACCGGGGAGCTGTTTTTT.

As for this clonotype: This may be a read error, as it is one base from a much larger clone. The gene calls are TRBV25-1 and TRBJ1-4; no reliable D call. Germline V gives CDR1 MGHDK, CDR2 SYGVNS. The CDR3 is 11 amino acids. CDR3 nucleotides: TGTGCCAGCAGAAGGTCTGAAAGACTGTTTTTT. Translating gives CASRRSERLFF.

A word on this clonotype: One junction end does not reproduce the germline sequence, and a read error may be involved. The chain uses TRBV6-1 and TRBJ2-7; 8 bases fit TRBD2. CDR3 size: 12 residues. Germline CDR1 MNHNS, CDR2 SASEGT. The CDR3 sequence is CASWVAGYDQYF. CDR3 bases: TGTGCCAGCTGGGTAGCGGGGTACGATCAGTACTTC.

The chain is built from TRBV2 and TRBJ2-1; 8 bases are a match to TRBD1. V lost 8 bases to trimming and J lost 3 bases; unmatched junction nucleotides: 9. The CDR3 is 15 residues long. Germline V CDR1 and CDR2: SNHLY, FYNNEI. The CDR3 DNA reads TGTGCCAGCGAAGGGCGGACAGGGATCTACAATGAGCAGTTCTTC. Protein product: CASEGRTGIYNEQFF.

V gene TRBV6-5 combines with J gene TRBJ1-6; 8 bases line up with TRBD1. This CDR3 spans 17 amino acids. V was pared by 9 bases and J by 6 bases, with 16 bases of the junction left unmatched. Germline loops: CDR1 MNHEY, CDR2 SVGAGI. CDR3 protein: CASIYSGRGHVNSPLHF. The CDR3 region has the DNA TGTGCCAGTATTTACTCCGGCAGGGGGCATGTTAATTCACCCCTCCACTTT.

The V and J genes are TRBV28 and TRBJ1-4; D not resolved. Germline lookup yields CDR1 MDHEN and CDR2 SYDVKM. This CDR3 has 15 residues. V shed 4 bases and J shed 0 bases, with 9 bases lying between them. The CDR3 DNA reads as TGTGCCAGCAGTTACGAGGGAGCAACTAATGAAAAACTGTTTTTT. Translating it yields CASSYEGATNEKLFF.

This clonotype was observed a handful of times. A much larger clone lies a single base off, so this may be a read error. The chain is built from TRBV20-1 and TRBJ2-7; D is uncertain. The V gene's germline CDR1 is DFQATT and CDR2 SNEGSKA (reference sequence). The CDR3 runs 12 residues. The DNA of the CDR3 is TGCAGTGCTAGAGGCCAGGCCTACGAGCATTACTTC. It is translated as CSARGQAYEHYF.